This TCR beta chain was sequenced during a study of blood T cells in healthy people across ages. Study context: Template switching picked up about one barcoded beta molecule for each two T cells.

Per sample, no less than 6 micrograms of total RNA were extracted. The V gene's germline CDR1 is ENHRY and CDR2 SYGVKD. There are 13 residues in the CDR3. The authors ran a second PCR of roughly 6 to 12 cycles using a sample-barcoded 5' primer and a J-beta primer mix. TCRdb re-analysed the 5' RACE reads in MiXCR, keeping a single row per CDR3 protein. The sample carries about 1.4 million distinct CDR3 sequences, roughly 59% recorded once. Sequencing input: blood. This chain connects TRBV10-3 to TRBJ2-1; weak D call: TRBD2 (6 bases). The J call could be wrong; TRBJ2-7 is a better fit for the DNA end. The TCR comes from a man aged 18-30 years in good health. The CDR3 reads CAISELATYEQYF. The CDR3 DNA is TGTGCCATCAGCGAACTAGCAACCTACGAGCAGTACTTC.